The rows below give T cell receptor beta chains drawn from one sample of a study of long-term antiretroviral therapy in people with HIV. Sequencing used immunoSEQ multiplex PCR; TCRdb keeps in-frame clones, though not all of them. The sample records tens of thousands of clones, 70% to 90% being singletons. This sample comprised unsorted PBMCs, obtained 2.3 years after starting antiretroviral therapy. All receptors derive from a man in his 60s with HIV. Both conserved end residues are part of each CDR3. D genes are given only for firm matches. Expanded clones are given a class, and other clones once, few, many or no size at all.

j_call clone_size d_call v_call cdr3_aa cdr3_nt
TRBJ1-2 . . TRBV11-2 CASSPDKNYGYTF TGTGCCAGCAGCCCGGACAAGAACTATGGCTACACCTTC
TRBJ1-1 . TRBD1 TRBV7-2 CASSPPPGGITEAFF TGTGCCAGCAGCCCCCCCCCAGGGGGCATCACTGAAGCTTTCTTT
TRBJ1-2 . TRBD1 TRBV4-3 CASSQQGEIYGYTF TGCGCCAGCAGCCAGCAGGGGGAGATCTATGGCTACACCTTC
TRBJ2-7 . . TRBV18 CASSFADLGGGEQYF TGTGCCAGCTCATTCGCAGATTTGGGGGGCGGCGAGCAGTACTTC
TRBJ1-2 few TRBD1 TRBV6-6 CASSPWDRGHGYTF TGTGCCAGCAGTCCATGGGACAGGGGGCATGGCTACACCTTC
TRBJ2-3 . TRBD2 TRBV7-8 CASSLAIWASGGTDTQYF TGTGCCAGCAGCTTAGCAATTTGGGCTAGCGGGGGCACAGATACGCAGTATTTT
TRBJ1-1 . . TRBV29-1 CSVEGMNTEAFF TGCAGCGTTGAGGGGATGAACACTGAAGCTTTCTTT
TRBJ2-1 once . TRBV7-2 CASSLTPDEQFF TGTGCCAGCAGCTTGACTCCGGATGAGCAGTTCTTC
TRBJ2-7 . TRBD2 TRBV7-7 CASSLSGGYEQYF TGTGCTAGCAGCTTAAGCGGGGGGTACGAGCAGTACTTC
TRBJ2-7 . TRBD1 TRBV18 CASSSGQEPYEQYF TGTGCCAGCTCATCGGGACAGGAACCCTACGAGCAGTACTTC
TRBJ2-5 . . TRBV7-9 CASSLSIGGKGETQYF TGTGCCAGCAGCCTCAGTATCGGCGGGAAAGGGGAGACCCAGTACTTC
TRBJ1-6 . . TRBV30 CAWSVHGTNSPLHF TGTGCCTGGAGTGTACATGGGACGAATTCACCCCTCCACTTT
TRBJ1-5 . . TRBV13 CASSLGFNSQHF TGTGCCAGCAGCTTAGGGTTCAATTCCCAGCATTTT
TRBJ2-5 . . TRBV2 CASSSEETQYF TGTGCCAGCAGCAGCGAGGAGACCCAGTACTTC
TRBJ1-6 . . TRBV7-9 CASSSRGVWPLHF TGTGCCAGCAGCTCCCGAGGGGTTTGGCCCCTCCACTTT
TRBJ1-4 few . TRBV18 CASSRMGTNEKLFF TGTGCCAGCTCACGCATGGGGACTAATGAAAAACTGTTTTTT
TRBJ1-6 . . TRBV19 CASSSGAIQGRSSYNSPLHF TGTGCCAGTAGTTCAGGCGCGATTCAAGGTCGGAGCTCCTATAATTCACCCCTCCACTTT
TRBJ2-2 once TRBD1 TRBV7-2 CASSPLTGGWAGELFF TGTGCCAGCAGCCCCCTGACAGGGGGTTGGGCCGGGGAGCTGTTTTTT
TRBJ1-3 . . TRBV7-8 CASSLVRGSSGNTIYF TGTGCCAGCAGCTTAGTTCGGGGTTCCTCTGGAAACACCATATATTTT
TRBJ2-1 . TRBD1 TRBV11-1 CASSIDRGPYNEQFF TGTGCCAGCAGCATAGACAGGGGGCCCTACAATGAGCAGTTCTTC
TRBJ1-4 . . TRBV18 CASSPSGSLRYEKLFF TGTGCCAGCTCACCCTCCGGGTCCCTGCGATATGAAAAACTGTTTTTT
TRBJ2-1 . . TRBV23-1 CASWAKPKRWGQFF TGCGCCAGCTGGGCCAAGCCGAAGCGGTGGGGGCAGTTCTTC
TRBJ2-5 . . TRBV9 CASSVQARAGLVQETQYF TGTGCCAGCAGCGTACAAGCCCGGGCGGGGTTAGTCCAAGAGACCCAGTACTTC
TRBJ1-2 once . TRBV28 CASGGDHNYGYTF TGTGCCAGCGGTGGGGATCACAACTATGGCTACACCTTC
TRBJ1-5 . . TRBV2 CASSGGRQTYQPQHF TGTGCCAGCAGTGGGGGAAGGCAAACCTATCAGCCCCAGCATTTT
TRBJ2-7 . . TRBV4-1 CASSQVGGYEQYF TGCGCCAGCAGCCAAGTTGGAGGATACGAGCAGTACTTC
TRBJ2-3 . . TRBV2 CASSIDLQTQYF TGTGCCAGCAGTATAGACCTTCAAACGCAGTATTTT
TRBJ1-2 . . TRBV28 CASSLSMTYGYTF TGTGCCAGCAGTTTATCTATGACTTATGGCTACACCTTC
TRBJ1-3 few . TRBV19 CASSTDTTSGNTIYF TGTGCCAGTAGTACCGACACCACCTCTGGAAACACCATATATTTT
TRBJ2-7 . TRBD2 TRBV7-3 CASSLVGTSGDHEQYF TGTGCCAGCAGCTTAGTGGGGACTAGCGGGGACCACGAGCAGTACTTC
TRBJ2-7 . . TRBV19 CASSIDVGVAYEQYF TGTGCCAGTAGTATAGATGTCGGGGTAGCCTACGAGCAGTACTTC
TRBJ2-1 . . TRBV7-9 CASSKSGTFSYNEQFF TGTGCCAGCAGCAAAAGCGGCACTTTCTCCTACAATGAGCAGTTCTTC
TRBJ1-4 . . TRBV5-1 CASSQDDNEKLFF TGCGCCAGCAGCCAGGACGATAATGAAAAACTGTTTTTT
TRBJ2-7 . . TRBV7-9 CASSLLGWQYF TGTGCCAGCAGCTTATTGGGTTGGCAGTACTTC
TRBJ2-1 . TRBD1 TRBV27 CASSFGTGTIHEQFF TGTGCCAGCAGTTTCGGGACAGGGACTATCCATGAGCAGTTCTTC
TRBJ1-2 . . TRBV27 CASRPTTNYGYTF TGTGCCAGCAGACCCACGACTAACTATGGCTACACCTTC
TRBJ2-1 . TRBD1 TRBV5-1 CASSRGQDHNEQFF TGCGCCAGCAGCAGGGGACAGGATCACAATGAGCAGTTCTTC
TRBJ2-2 . . TRBV9 CASSVVSTNTGELFF TGTGCCAGCAGCGTAGTTTCAACGAACACCGGGGAGCTGTTTTTT
TRBJ2-5 . TRBD2 TRBV5-4 CASSLELAANQETQYF TGTGCCAGCAGCTTGGAGCTAGCGGCGAACCAAGAGACCCAGTACTTC
TRBJ2-7 . TRBD2 TRBV19 CASSAWTSGGYEQYF TGTGCCAGTAGTGCATGGACTAGCGGAGGCTACGAGCAGTACTTC
TRBJ1-2 . . TRBV28 CASSHGSYANYGYTF TGTGCCAGCAGCCATGGGTCCTACGCTAACTATGGCTACACCTTC
TRBJ2-7 . TRBD1 TRBV5-1 CASSLRGQMTSEQYF TGCGCCAGCAGCTTGAGGGGACAGATGACCTCCGAGCAGTACTTC
TRBJ2-5 . TRBD2 TRBV6-5 CASRQRGRKQETQYF TGTGCCAGCAGGCAGCGGGGGAGGAAACAAGAGACCCAGTACTTC
TRBJ1-1 . . TRBV15 CATSREGAMNTEAFF TGTGCCACCAGCAGAGAGGGAGCAATGAACACTGAAGCTTTCTTT
TRBJ2-7 . . TRBV5-1 CASSRDGTYEQYF TGCGCCAGCAGCCGAGACGGAACCTACGAGCAGTACTTC
TRBJ2-5 . . TRBV9 CASSDGRSQETQYF TGTGCCAGCAGCGACGGACGTAGCCAAGAGACCCAGTACTTC
TRBJ1-5 . . TRBV28 CASNRYRDNNQPQHF TGTGCCAGCAATAGATACCGGGACAACAATCAGCCCCAGCATTTT
TRBJ2-1 . . TRBV18 CASSPQEGGRGNEQFF TGTGCCAGCTCACCACAGGAGGGGGGACGTGGCAATGAGCAGTTCTTC
TRBJ1-3 . . TRBV5-1 CASSVSQGSGNTIYF TGCGCCAGCAGCGTTTCTCAGGGTTCTGGAAACACCATATATTTT
TRBJ1-1 . . TRBV2 CASSDSLAGLGNTEAFF TGTGCCAGCAGTGACTCTCTGGCGGGGTTGGGAAACACTGAAGCTTTCTTT
TRBJ2-7 . TRBD1 TRBV29-1 CSVAPTGGGEQYF TGCAGCGTTGCCCCGACAGGGGGCGGCGAGCAGTACTTC
TRBJ1-5 . TRBD1 TRBV29-1 CSVVGGQGLDQPQHF TGCAGCGTTGTGGGGGGACAGGGGCTTGATCAGCCCCAGCATTTT
TRBJ2-4 . TRBD1 TRBV7-9 CASSSGQGKNIQYF TGTGCCAGCAGCTCGGGACAGGGGAAAAACATTCAGTACTTC
TRBJ2-3 . TRBD2 TRBV29-1 CSVSRLAGGSTDTQYF TGCAGCGTGAGCCGACTAGCGGGGGGCAGCACAGATACGCAGTATTTT